Following are 26 T cell receptor beta chains from one sample sequenced in a study of T cell responses to AZD1222 COVID-19 vaccine. The assay was immunoSEQ multiplex PCR, and TCRdb's table has in-frame clones only and misses some. The sample lists roughly 140,000 clones, about nine tenths occurring once. The sequencing used peripheral blood, collected 28 days after the second AZD1222 dose. The origin of the receptors is an adult who received the AZD1222 COVID-19 vaccine.

This chain connects TRBV3-1 (or the pseudogene TRBV3-2) to TRBJ2-7; 12 bases map to TRBD2. Germline CDR1 LGHDT, CDR2 YNNKEL (reference sequence). The V segment lost 1 base and the J segment 9 bases; nucleotides outside the gene matches: 7. The CDR3 consists of 15 residues. The chain's CDR3 is CASSQGLAGVSGQYF. The CDR3, as DNA: TGTGCCAGCAGCCAAGGACTAGCGGGAGTCAGTGGGCAGTACTTC.

The chain employs TRBV18 and TRBJ1-5; D unclear. Germline CDR1 is KGHSH and CDR2 is LQKENI. There are 14 residues in the CDR3. V lost 3 bases and J 0 bases, leaving 6 bases between the germline ends. The CDR3, as DNA: TGTGCCAGCTCACCGAGGGATAGCAATCAGCCCCAGCATTTT. Its protein is CASSPRDSNQPQHF.

The chain links TRBV5-1 to TRBJ1-1; 8 bases are shared with TRBD1. CDR1 is SGHRS, CDR2 YFSETQ, per germline. This CDR3 has 15 amino acids. The V segment lost 5 bases and the J segment 5 bases; nucleotides outside the gene matches: 11. The CDR3: CASRREDRAGTEAFF. Here the CDR3 DNA reads TGCGCCAGCAGGAGAGAGGACAGGGCCGGGACTGAAGCTTTCTTT. The full variable domain, with the rest looked up from reference TRBV5-1 and TRBJ1-1, is KAGVTQTPRYLIKTRGQQVTLSCSPISGHRSVSWYQQTPGQGLQFLFEYFSETQRNKGNFPGRFSGRQFSNSRSEMNVSTLELGDSALYLCASRREDRAGTEAFFGQGTRLTVV.

The CDR3 loop is CASSLKTSGRYEQYF. CDR3 bases: TGTGCCAGCAGCTTAAAAACTAGCGGTCGCTACGAGCAGTACTTC. This chain connects TRBV5-4 to TRBJ2-7; 8 bases map to TRBD2. The CDR3 consists of 15 residues. From germline, CDR1 is SGHNT and CDR2 YYREEE (reference sequence). J lost 3 bases, V lost 2 bases, and 7 bases had no gene match. The entire variable domain, with the rest obtained from reference TRBV5-4 and TRBJ2-7, is as follows: ETGVTQSPTHLIKTRGQQVTLRCSSQSGHNTVSWYQQALGQGPQFIFQYYREEENGRGNFPPRFSGLQFPNYSSELNVNALELDDSALYLCASSLKTSGRYEQYFGPGTRLTVT.

In nucleotides, the CDR3 is TGTGCCAGCAGTGTCGGGGGGAGCTACGAGCAGTACTTC. This gives the protein CASSVGGSYEQYF. V gene TRBV2 combines with J gene TRBJ2-7; 7 bases align to TRBD2. In germline, CDR1 is SNHLY, CDR2 FYNNEI. The CDR3 spans 13 residues. Trimming removed 4 bases from V and 3 bases from J; junction bases left unmatched: 3.

CDR3 coding DNA: TGTGCCAGCAGCTCAACTAGCGGGAGAAGAGCCGGGGAGCTGTTTTTT. Its protein product is CASSSTSGRRAGELFF. The chain recombines TRBV11-2 with TRBJ2-2; 11 bases match TRBD2. The CDR3 loop spans 16 amino acids. Germline V CDR1 and CDR2: SGHAT, FQNNGV. V lost 4 bases to trimming and J lost 6 bases; unmatched junction nucleotides: 7.

This clone was seen just once. CDR3 sequence (DNA): TGTGCCAGCAGCCTTCCGGGACAGCGGGGGGTCGAGCAGTACTTC. Translated, it gives CASSLPGQRGVEQYF. This chain links TRBV7-6 with TRBJ2-7; 9 nucleotides line up with TRBD2. Germline V gene data show CDR1 as SGHVS and CDR2 as FNYEAQ. The CDR3 loop spans 15 amino acids. J was trimmed by 6 bases and V by 5 bases; bases with no gene match: 11.

The DNA of the CDR3 is TGTGCCAGCAGCTGGGACGAGTCCAAAAACATTCAGTACTTC. Encoded protein: CASSWDESKNIQYF. The chain couples TRBV5-4 to TRBJ2-4; either TRBD1 or TRBD2 may supply D (5 bases each). The germline V and J ends were trimmed by 3 bases and 2 bases, with 9 bases remaining between them. This CDR3 has 14 amino acids. From germline, CDR1 is SGHNT and CDR2 YYREEE (reference sequence). The complete variable domain, with remaining parts taken from reference TRBV5-4 and TRBJ2-4, reads ETGVTQSPTHLIKTRGQQVTLRCSSQSGHNTVSWYQQALGQGPQFIFQYYREEENGRGNFPPRFSGLQFPNYSSELNVNALELDDSALYLCASSWDESKNIQYFGAGTRLSVL.

The gene calls are TRBV5-4 and TRBJ1-1, with no clear D. V dropped 1 base and J dropped 2 bases, with 6 bases sitting between them. Germline V gene lookup returns CDR1 SGHNT and CDR2 YYREEE (reference sequence). The CDR3 has 13 amino acids. CDR3 in amino acids: CASSLPGNTEAFF. The CDR3 DNA is TGTGCCAGCAGCTTGCCGGGAAACACTGAAGCTTTCTTT.

The chain combines TRBV5-1 with TRBJ1-1, with D possibly being TRBD1 (5 bases). Germline CDR1 SGHRS, CDR2 YFSETQ. The V and J ends lost 3 bases and 4 bases respectively, with 10 bases between them. The CDR3 extends over 13 amino acids. The CDR3 DNA is TGCGCCAGCAGCTCCCCAGGGCCCACTGAAGCTTTCTTT. Translation gives CASSSPGPTEAFF.

This clone has a handful of counts. The CDR3 protein is CASSPLVRGYQPQHF. The CDR3 DNA reads TGTGCCAGCAGCCCACTAGTCAGGGGGTATCAGCCCCAGCATTTT. The V call is TRBV7-9, the J call TRBJ1-5, with 7 bases identical to TRBD1. In germline, CDR1 is SEHNR, CDR2 FQNEAQ (reference sequence). CDR3 length equals 15 residues. Trimming cost V 5 bases and J 5 bases; bases outside gene matches: 9.

The chain joins TRBV19 to TRBJ1-1, with a possible D match to TRBD1 (6 bases). The CDR3 is 14 residues long. The V end was cut by 7 bases, the J end by 8 bases, with 20 bases between. Germline V gene sequence: CDR1 LNHDA, CDR2 SQIVND (reference sequence). CDR3 in DNA: TGTGCCAGTACACTCCGGGGGGCCATTAAGGAAGCTTTCTTT. Protein sequence: CASTLRGAIKEAFF.

This chain links TRBV7-7 with TRBJ2-1; 9 positions match TRBD1. CDR3 length equals 15 residues. J lost 9 bases, V lost 0 bases, and 6 bases had no gene match. The germline CDR1 and CDR2 sequences are SSHAT and FNYEAQ (reference sequence). CDR3 residues: CASSLAQDRGSEQFF. The CDR3 coding sequence is TGTGCCAGCAGCTTAGCACAGGACAGGGGAAGTGAGCAGTTCTTC.

V gene TRBV4-1 combines with J gene TRBJ2-6; D remains unclear. Germline CDR1 reads MGHRA; CDR2 reads YSYEKL. The CDR3 has 17 residues. The V end lost 3 bases, the J end lost 1 base, and 13 bases lay between the germline ends. The CDR3 DNA reads as TGCGCCAGCAGCCAGCCCGGACGGCGATCTGGGGCCAACGTCCTGACTTTC. Translation: CASSQPGRRSGANVLTF.

In its sample, this clone was seen once. The chain combines TRBV16 with TRBJ1-1; the D is unclear. V dropped 0 bases and J dropped 1 base, with 3 bases sitting between them. The CDR3 consists of 13 residues. CDR1 KGHSY and CDR2 FQNENV come from the germline V gene. The CDR3 reads CASSQSTNTEAFF. In DNA form, the CDR3 reads TGTGCCAGCAGCCAATCCACGAACACTGAAGCTTTCTTT.

The genes are TRBV19 and TRBJ2-1, with TRBD1 as a possible D gene (5 bases). Germline V gene data show CDR1 as LNHDA and CDR2 as SQIVND (reference sequence). The V gene lost 11 bases and the J gene lost 3 bases, with 8 bases spanning the gap. This CDR3 region has 11 residues. The CDR3 sequence: CALGDYNEQFF. As DNA, the CDR3 is TGTGCCTTAGGGGACTACAATGAGCAGTTCTTC.

The chain carries TRBV2 and TRBJ1-6, with D tentatively TRBD1 (6 bases). V lost 5 bases, J lost 10 bases, and 15 bases lay in between. Germline V gene sequence: CDR1 SNHLY, CDR2 FYNNEI. This CDR3 contains 14 residues. The CDR3 DNA reads as TGTGCCAGCAGTCTACAGGGATTGGGGTCACCCCTCCACTTT. Translating gives CASSLQGLGSPLHF.

The rearrangement joins TRBV18 to TRBJ2-7, with D unresolved. Looked up from germline, CDR1 is KGHSH and CDR2 is LQKENI. The CDR3 has 11 amino acids. V shed 6 bases and J shed 3 bases, with 6 bases lying between them. CDR3 nucleotides: TGTGCCAGCTCTAACAGCTACGAGCAGTACTTC. It yields the protein CASSNSYEQYF.

The rearrangement joins TRBV2 to TRBJ2-7, with D unresolved. V shed 6 bases and J shed 5 bases, with 8 bases lying between them. Germline CDR1 and CDR2: SNHLY and FYNNEI. This CDR3 has 11 amino acids. CDR3 sequence: CASRGQDEQYF. The CDR3 DNA follows: TGTGCCAGCAGGGGTCAGGACGAGCAGTACTTC.

V gene TRBV7-9 combines with J gene TRBJ1-3; D gene unclear. Germline V gene data show CDR1 as SEHNR and CDR2 as FQNEAQ (reference sequence). Trimming removed 5 bases from V and 0 bases from J, with 8 bases in between. This CDR3 spans 14 amino acids. The CDR3: CASSPDNSGNTIYF. CDR3 coding DNA: TGTGCCAGCAGCCCTGATAACTCTGGAAACACCATATATTTT.

The chain is built from TRBV2 and TRBJ1-5; the D gene is possibly TRBD1 (5 bases). Between the trimmed V and J ends, which lost 5 bases and 6 bases, there was a span of 11 bases. This CDR3 has 13 amino acids. Germline V lookup: CDR1 SNHLY, CDR2 FYNNEI. CDR3: CASSRGEIQPQHF. The CDR3 DNA reads TGTGCCAGCAGTCGAGGGGAAATTCAGCCCCAGCATTTT.

CDR3 amino acids: CASSFSASSYEQYF. The CDR3 nucleotides are TGTGCCAGCAGCTTTAGCGCCAGCTCCTACGAGCAGTACTTC. This sequence joins TRBV5-8 and TRBJ2-7; D is possibly TRBD2 (5 bases). The CDR3 sequence is 14 residues long. Trimming stripped 2 bases from V and 0 bases from J, with 9 bases between. Germline assignment: CDR1 SGHTS and CDR2 YDEGEE.

The J gene is TRBJ1-4, the V gene TRBV7-2; D perhaps matches TRBD1 (6 bases). The CDR3 sequence is 15 residues long. The germline CDR1 and CDR2 sequences are SGHTA and FQGNSA. V was trimmed by 4 bases and J by 11 bases, leaving 20 bases between them. As DNA, the CDR3 is TGTGCCAGCAGCTCCGGGACACCTAGAGATGGGAAACTGTTTTTT. It yields the protein CASSSGTPRDGKLFF.

The J gene is TRBJ1-6, the V gene TRBV27, with 9 bases identical to TRBD1. Losses at the gene ends were 3 bases for V and 5 bases for J; bases not matched to a gene: 5. Germline CDR1 reads MNHEY; CDR2 reads SMNVEV (reference sequence). The CDR3 totals 16 residues. In DNA form, the CDR3 reads TGTGCCAGCAGTTTTCTAGGGACAGGGCATAATTCACCCCTCCACTTT. Protein: CASSFLGTGHNSPLHF.

V and J are TRBV28 and TRBJ2-6; no definite D call. The CDR3 is made up of 15 amino acids. CDR1 MDHEN and CDR2 SYDVKM come from the germline V gene. The V end was cut by 3 bases, the J end by 2 bases, with 8 bases between. CDR3 protein: CASSLSGTGANVLTF. The CDR3 DNA reads TGTGCCAGCAGTTTGTCAGGCACTGGGGCCAACGTCCTGACTTTC.

CDR3 loop: CASSLLGRNNEKLFF. The CDR3, as DNA: TGTGCCAGCAGCCTCCTGGGGCGGAATAATGAAAAACTGTTTTTT. The chain employs TRBV3-1 (or the pseudogene TRBV3-2) and TRBJ1-4; D perhaps matches TRBD1 (5 bases). CDR1 and CDR2 from the germline V gene are LGHDT and YNNKEL (reference sequence). Trimming took off 4 bases at V and 4 bases at J, with 13 bases between the two ends. The CDR3 is made up of 15 amino acids.